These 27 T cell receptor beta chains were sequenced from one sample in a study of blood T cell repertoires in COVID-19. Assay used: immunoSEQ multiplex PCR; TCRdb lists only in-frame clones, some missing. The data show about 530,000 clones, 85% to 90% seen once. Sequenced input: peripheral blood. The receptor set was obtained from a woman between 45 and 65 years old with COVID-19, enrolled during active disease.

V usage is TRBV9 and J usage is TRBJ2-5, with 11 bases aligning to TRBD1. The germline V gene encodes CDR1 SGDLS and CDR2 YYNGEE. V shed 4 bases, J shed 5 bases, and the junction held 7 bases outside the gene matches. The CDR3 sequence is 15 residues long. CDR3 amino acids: CASSPGTGGAETQYF. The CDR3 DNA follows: TGTGCCAGCAGCCCCGGGACAGGGGGTGCTGAGACCCAGTACTTC.

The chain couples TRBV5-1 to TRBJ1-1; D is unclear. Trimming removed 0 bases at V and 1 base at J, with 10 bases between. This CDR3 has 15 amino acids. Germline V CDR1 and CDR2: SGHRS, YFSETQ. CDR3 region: CASSLERVANTEAFF. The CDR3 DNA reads TGCGCCAGCAGCTTGGAACGGGTCGCGAACACTGAAGCTTTCTTT.

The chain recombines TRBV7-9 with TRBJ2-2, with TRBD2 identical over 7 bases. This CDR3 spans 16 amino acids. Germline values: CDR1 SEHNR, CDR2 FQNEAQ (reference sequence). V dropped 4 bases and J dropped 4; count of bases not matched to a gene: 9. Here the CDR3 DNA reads TGTGCCAGCAGCTCCCCCAGGGAGGGGAGCACCGGGGAGCTGTTTTTT. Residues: CASSSPREGSTGELFF.

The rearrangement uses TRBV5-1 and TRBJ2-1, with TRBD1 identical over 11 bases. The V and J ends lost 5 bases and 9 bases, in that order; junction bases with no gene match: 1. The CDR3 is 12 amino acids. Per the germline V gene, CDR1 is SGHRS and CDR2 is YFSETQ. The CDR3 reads CASSGQGAEQFF. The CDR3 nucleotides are TGCGCCAGCAGTGGACAGGGGGCTGAGCAGTTCTTC.

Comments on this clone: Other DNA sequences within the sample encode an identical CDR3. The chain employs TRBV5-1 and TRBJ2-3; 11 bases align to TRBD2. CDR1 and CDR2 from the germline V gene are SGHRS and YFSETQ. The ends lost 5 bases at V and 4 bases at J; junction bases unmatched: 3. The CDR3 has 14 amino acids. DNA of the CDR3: TGCGCCAGCAGTTTAGCGGGGGGGTCAGATACGCAGTATTTT. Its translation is CASSLAGGSDTQYF.

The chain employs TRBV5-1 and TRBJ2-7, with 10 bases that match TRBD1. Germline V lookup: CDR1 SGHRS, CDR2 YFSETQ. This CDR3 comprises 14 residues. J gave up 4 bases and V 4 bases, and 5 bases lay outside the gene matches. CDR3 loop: CASSQTGGSYEQYF. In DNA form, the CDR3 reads TGCGCCAGCAGCCAGACAGGGGGCTCTTACGAGCAGTACTTC.

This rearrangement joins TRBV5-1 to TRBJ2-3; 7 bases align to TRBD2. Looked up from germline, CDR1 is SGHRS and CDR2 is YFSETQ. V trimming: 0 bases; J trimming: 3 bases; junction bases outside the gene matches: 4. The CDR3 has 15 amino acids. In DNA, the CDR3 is TGCGCCAGCAGCTTGGCTACTAGCGAAACAGATACGCAGTATTTT. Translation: CASSLATSETDTQYF.

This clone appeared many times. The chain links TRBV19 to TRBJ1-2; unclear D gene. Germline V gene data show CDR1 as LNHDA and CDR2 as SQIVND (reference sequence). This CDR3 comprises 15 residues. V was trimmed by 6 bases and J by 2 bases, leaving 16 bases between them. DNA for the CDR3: TGTGCCAGTAGCGAAATAGACACAAAAAACTATGGCTACACCTTC. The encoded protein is CASSEIDTKNYGYTF.

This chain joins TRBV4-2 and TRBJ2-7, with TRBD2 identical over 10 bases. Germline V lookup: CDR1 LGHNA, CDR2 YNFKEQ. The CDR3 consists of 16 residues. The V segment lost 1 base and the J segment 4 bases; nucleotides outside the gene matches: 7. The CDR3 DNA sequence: TGTGCCAGCAGCCAAGGCGGGATAGCGGGGGGTTACGAGCAGTACTTC. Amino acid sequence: CASSQGGIAGGYEQYF.

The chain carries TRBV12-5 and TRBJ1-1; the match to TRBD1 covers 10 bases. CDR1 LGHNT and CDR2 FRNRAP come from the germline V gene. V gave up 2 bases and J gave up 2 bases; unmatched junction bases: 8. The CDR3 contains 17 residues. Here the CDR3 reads CASGLLPGQGTNTEAFF. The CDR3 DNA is TGTGCTAGTGGTTTGCTCCCGGGACAGGGGACCAACACTGAAGCTTTCTTT.

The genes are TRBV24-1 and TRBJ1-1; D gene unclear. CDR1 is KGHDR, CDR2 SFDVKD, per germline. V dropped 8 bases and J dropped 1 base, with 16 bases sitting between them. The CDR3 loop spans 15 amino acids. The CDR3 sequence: CATMPSSRGNTEAFF. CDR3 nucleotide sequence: TGTGCCACCATGCCCTCCTCCCGCGGGAACACTGAAGCTTTCTTT.

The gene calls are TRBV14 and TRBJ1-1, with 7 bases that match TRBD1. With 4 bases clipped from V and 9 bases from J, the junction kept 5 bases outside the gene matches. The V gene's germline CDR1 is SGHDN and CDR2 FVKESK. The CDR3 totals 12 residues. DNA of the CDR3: TGTGCCAGCAGCCCTACAGGGGACAAAGCTTTCTTT. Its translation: CASSPTGDKAFF.

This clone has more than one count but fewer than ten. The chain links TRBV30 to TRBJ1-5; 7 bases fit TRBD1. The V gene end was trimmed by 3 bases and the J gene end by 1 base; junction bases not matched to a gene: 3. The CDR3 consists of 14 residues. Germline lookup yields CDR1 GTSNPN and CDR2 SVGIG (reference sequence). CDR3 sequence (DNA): TGTGCCTGGAGCGGGACAGCAAGCAATCAGCCCCAGCATTTT. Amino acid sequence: CAWSGTASNQPQHF.

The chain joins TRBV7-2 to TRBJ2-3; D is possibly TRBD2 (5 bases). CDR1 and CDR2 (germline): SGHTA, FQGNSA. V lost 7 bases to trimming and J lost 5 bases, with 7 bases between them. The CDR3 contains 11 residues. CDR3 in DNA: TGTGCCAGCAAACTAGGAGATACGCAGTATTTT. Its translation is CASKLGDTQYF.

The CDR3 region has the DNA TGCAGCGTGGATGCCACTAGCGACTCCTACGAGCAGTACTTC. The encoded protein is CSVDATSDSYEQYF. V usage is TRBV29-1 and J usage is TRBJ2-7; 7 bases align to TRBD2. The CDR3 has 14 residues. V shed 6 bases and J 0 bases; nucleotides not matched to a gene: 8. Germline-derived CDR1 and CDR2 are SQVTM and ANQGSEA.

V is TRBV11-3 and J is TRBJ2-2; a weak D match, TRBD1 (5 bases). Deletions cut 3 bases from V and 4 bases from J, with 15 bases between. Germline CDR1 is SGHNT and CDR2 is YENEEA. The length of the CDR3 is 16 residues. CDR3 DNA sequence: TGTGCCAGCAGCTTGGGTTTCCAGGGATCCACCGGGGAGCTGTTTTTT. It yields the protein CASSLGFQGSTGELFF. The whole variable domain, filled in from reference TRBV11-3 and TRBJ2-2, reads EAGVVQSPRYKIIEKKQPVAFWCNPISGHNTLYWYLQNLGQGPELLIRYENEEAVDDSQLPKDRFSAERLKGVDSTLKIQPAELGDSAVYLCASSLGFQGSTGELFFGEGSRLTVL.

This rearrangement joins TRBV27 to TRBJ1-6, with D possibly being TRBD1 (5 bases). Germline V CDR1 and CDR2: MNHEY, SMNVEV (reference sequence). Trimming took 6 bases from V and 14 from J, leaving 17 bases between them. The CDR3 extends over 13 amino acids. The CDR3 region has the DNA TGTGCCAGCAGACCTACGGGGGAGGTGGCCCTCCACTTT. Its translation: CASRPTGEVALHF.

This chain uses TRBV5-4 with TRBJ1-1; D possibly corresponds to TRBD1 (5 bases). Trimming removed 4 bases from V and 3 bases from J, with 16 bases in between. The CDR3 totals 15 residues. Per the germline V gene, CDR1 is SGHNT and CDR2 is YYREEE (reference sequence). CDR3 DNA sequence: TGTGCCAGCAGCAGCAGGGCCCTTTCTTACACTGAAGCTTTCTTT. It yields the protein CASSSRALSYTEAFF.

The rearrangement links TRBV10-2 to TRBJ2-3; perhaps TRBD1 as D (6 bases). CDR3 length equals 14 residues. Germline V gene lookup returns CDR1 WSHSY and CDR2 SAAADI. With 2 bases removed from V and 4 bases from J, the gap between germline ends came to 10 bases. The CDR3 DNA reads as TGCGCCAGCAGTGAGGGGGGCTATGCAGATACGCAGTATTTT. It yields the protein CASSEGGYADTQYF.

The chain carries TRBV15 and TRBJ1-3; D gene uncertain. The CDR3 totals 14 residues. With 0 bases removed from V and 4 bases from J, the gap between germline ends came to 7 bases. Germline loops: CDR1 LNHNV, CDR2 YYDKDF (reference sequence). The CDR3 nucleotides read TGTGCCACCAGCAGAGACATCGGGGGAAACACCATATATTTT. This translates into CATSRDIGGNTIYF.

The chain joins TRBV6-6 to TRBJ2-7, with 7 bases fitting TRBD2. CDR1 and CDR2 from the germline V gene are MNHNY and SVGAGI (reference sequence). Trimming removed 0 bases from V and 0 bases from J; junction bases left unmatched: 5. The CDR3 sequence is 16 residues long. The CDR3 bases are TGTGCCAGCAGTTACTCGAGAGCGGGGAGCTCCTACGAGCAGTACTTC. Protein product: CASSYSRAGSSYEQYF.

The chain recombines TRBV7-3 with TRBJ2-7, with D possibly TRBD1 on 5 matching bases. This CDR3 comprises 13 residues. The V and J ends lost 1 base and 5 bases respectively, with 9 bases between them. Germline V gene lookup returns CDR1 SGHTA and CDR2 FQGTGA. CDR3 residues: CASSLRGADEQYF. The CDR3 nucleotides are TGTGCCAGCAGCTTAAGGGGCGCGGACGAGCAGTACTTC. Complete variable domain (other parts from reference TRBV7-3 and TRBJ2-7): GAGVSQTPSNKVTEKGKYVELRCDPISGHTALYWYRQSLGQGPEFLIYFQGTGAADDSGLPNDRFFAVRPEGSVSTLKIQRTERGDSAVYLCASSLRGADEQYFGPGTRLTVT.

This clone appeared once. The CDR3 nucleotides are TGTGCCAGCAGTGAAGACCCGGGACAGTTACTAAGTGGCTACACCTTC. This encodes CASSEDPGQLLSGYTF. V is TRBV6-1 and J is TRBJ1-2, with TRBD1 matching over 7 bases. Germline V CDR1 and CDR2: MNHNS, SASEGT. V lost 1 base, J lost 7 bases, and 12 bases stayed unmatched. The CDR3 loop spans 16 amino acids.

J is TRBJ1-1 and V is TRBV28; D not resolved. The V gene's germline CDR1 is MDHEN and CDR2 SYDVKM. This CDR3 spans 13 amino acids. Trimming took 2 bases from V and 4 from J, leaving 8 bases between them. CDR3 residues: CASSLVSRTEAFF. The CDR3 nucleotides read TGTGCCAGCAGTTTAGTCTCTCGCACTGAAGCTTTCTTT.

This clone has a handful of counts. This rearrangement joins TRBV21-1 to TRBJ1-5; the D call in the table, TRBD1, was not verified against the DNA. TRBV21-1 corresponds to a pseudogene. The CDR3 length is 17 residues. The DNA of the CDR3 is TGTGCCAGCAGCAAAGACAACAGGGGGCTGGGAGGGCAGCCCCAGCATTTT. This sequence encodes CASSKDNRGLGGQPQHF.

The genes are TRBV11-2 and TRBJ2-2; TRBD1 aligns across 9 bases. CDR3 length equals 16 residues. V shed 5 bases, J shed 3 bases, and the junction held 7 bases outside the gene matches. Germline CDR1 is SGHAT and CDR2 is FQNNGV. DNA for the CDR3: TGTGCCAGCAGCCCCACAGGGGGCAGGTACACCGGGGAGCTGTTTTTT. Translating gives CASSPTGGRYTGELFF. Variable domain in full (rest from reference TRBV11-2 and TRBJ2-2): EAGVAQSPRYKIIEKRQSVAFWCNPISGHATLYWYQQILGQGPKLLIQFQNNGVVDDSQLPKDRFSAERLKGVDSTLKIQPAKLEDSAVYLCASSPTGGRYTGELFFGEGSRLTVL.

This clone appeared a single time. The CDR3 region has the DNA TGTGCCAGCAGCTTGGGCACCTCGGGCGGGGAGCTGTTTTTT. Its protein product is CASSLGTSGGELFF. This chain uses TRBV5-6 with TRBJ2-2; D is undetermined. Germline CDR1 reads SGHDT; CDR2 reads YYEEEE. The germline V and J ends were trimmed by 0 bases and 7 bases, with 10 bases remaining between them. The CDR3 has 14 amino acids. Using reference TRBV5-6 and TRBJ2-2 for the parts outside the CDR3, the full variable domain is DAGVTQSPTHLIKTRGQQVTLRCSPKSGHDTVSWYQQALGQGPQFIFQYYEEEERQRGNFPDRFSGHQFPNYSSELNVNALLLGDSALYLCASSLGTSGGELFFGEGSRLTVL.